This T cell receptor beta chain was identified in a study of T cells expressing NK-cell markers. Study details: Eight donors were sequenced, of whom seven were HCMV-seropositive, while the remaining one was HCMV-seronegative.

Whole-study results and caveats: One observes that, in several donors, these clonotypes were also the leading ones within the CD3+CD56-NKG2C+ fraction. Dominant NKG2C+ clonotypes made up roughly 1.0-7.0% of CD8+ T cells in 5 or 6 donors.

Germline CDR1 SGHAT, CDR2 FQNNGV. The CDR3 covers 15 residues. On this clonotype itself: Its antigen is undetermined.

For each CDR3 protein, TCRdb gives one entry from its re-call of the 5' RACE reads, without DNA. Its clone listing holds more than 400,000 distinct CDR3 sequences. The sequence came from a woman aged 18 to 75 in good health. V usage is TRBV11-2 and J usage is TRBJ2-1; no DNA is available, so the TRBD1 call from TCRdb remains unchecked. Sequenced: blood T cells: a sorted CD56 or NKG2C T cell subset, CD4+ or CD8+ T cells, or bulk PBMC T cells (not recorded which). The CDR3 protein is CASSSTVGGYNEQFF.